This TCR beta chain derives from a study of blood T cell repertoires in COVID-19. Study-level information: From T cells, B-cell-depleted T cells, or PBMCs came the material, which was cDNA or gDNA.

TCRdb's table, derived via immunoSEQ multiplex PCR, lists solely in-frame clones and lacks some. The repertoire includes some 160,000 clones, around 89% of them detected once, and approximately 3% sits in the top ten. The germline V gene has CDR1 GTSNPN and CDR2 SVGIG (reference sequence). The CDR3 is made up of 15 amino acids. The V end lost 0 bases, the J end lost 2 bases, and 14 bases lay between the germline ends. Sample: peripheral blood. This sequence was found in a man in his sixties with acute or convalescent COVID-19. The V gene is TRBV30, the J gene TRBJ2-7; tentative D call: TRBD2 (5 bases). In DNA form, the CDR3 reads TGTGCCTGGAGTGTACGGGGAATAGGGACCTACGAGCAGTACTTC. Its translation: CAWSVRGIGTYEQYF. Supplemented by reference TRBV30 and TRBJ2-7, the full variable domain reads SQTIHQWPATLVQPVGSPLSLECTVEGTSNPNLYWYRQAAGRGLQLLFYSVGIGQISSEVPQNLSASRPQDRQFILSSKKLLLSDSGFYLCAWSVRGIGTYEQYFGPGTRLTVT.